This TCR beta chain was retrieved from a study of identical twins. In its sample, this clonotype was seen a few times. TCRdb ran MiXCR on the 5' RACE reads and lists one entry per CDR3 protein. Seen here are some 1,600,000 distinct CDR3 sequences, around 33% observed once, and the top ten hold roughly 0.3%. In germline, CDR1 is MGHRA, CDR2 YSYEKL. This CDR3 is 18 amino acids long. Trimming pared 2 bases from V and 5 bases from J, leaving 22 bases between. The sample consisted of cord blood. This sequence originates from a newborn girl in good health. The chain links TRBV4-1 to TRBJ2-1; weak D call: TRBD2 (6 bases). The CDR3 region is CASSQKGGVNFFDNEQFF. The CDR3 region has the DNA TGCGCCAGCAGCCAAAAGGGAGGCGTAAACTTCTTTGACAATGAGCAGTTCTTC.